Listed here are 30 T cell receptor beta chains from one sample, sequenced in a study of blood T cell repertoires in COVID-19. Assay used: immunoSEQ multiplex PCR; TCRdb lists only in-frame clones, some missing. This table has about 200,000 clones, roughly 80% appearing once. The sequenced sample was peripheral blood. Every receptor here comes from a woman of 80 years or more with acute or convalescent COVID-19.

This clone has a handful of counts. This chain connects TRBV30 to TRBJ1-5, with TRBD1 as a possible D gene (5 bases). The CDR3 is 14 residues long. V was pared by 2 bases and J by 2 bases, with 10 bases between. The V gene's germline CDR1 is GTSNPN and CDR2 SVGIG (reference sequence). CDR3 amino acids: CAWSKQVGNQPQHF. The CDR3 DNA reads TGTGCCTGGAGTAAACAGGTGGGCAATCAGCCCCAGCATTTT.

This chain connects TRBV9 to TRBJ1-2; 11 bases are a match to TRBD1. This CDR3 has 15 amino acids. Germline values: CDR1 SGDLS, CDR2 YYNGEE. Trimming removed 3 bases from V and 6 bases from J; junction bases left unmatched: 7. In DNA form, the CDR3 reads TGTGCCAGCAGCGGAAGGACAGGGGGCTATGATGGCTACACCTTC. Translating it yields CASSGRTGGYDGYTF.

The chain is built from TRBV30 and TRBJ2-7; possibly TRBD1 for D (5 bases). V lost 3 bases and J 3 bases, leaving 12 bases between the germline ends. The CDR3 has 13 residues. Per the germline V gene, CDR1 is GTSNPN and CDR2 is SVGIG (reference sequence). The CDR3 region has the DNA TGTGCCTGGAGGTCCAGGGATCGCTACGAGCAGTACTTC. Translated: CAWRSRDRYEQYF.

The V and J genes are TRBV7-2 and TRBJ2-7, with TRBD2 identical over 7 bases. After removal of 1 base from V and 7 bases from J, the junction contained 10 bases not matched to a gene. The CDR3 spans 15 residues. Germline CDR1 is SGHTA and CDR2 is FQGNSA. The CDR3 protein is CASSLVGTTVREQYF. CDR3 DNA sequence: TGTGCCAGCAGCTTAGTGGGGACTACCGTAAGGGAGCAGTACTTC.

The chain couples TRBV3-1 (or the pseudogene TRBV3-2) to TRBJ2-7; 12 nucleotides align to TRBD1. The V segment lost 3 bases and the J segment 6 bases; nucleotides outside the gene matches: 3. The CDR3 covers 14 residues. The germline CDR1 and CDR2 sequences are LGHDT and YNNKEL (reference sequence). CDR3 nucleotide sequence: TGTGCCAGCAGCCACTGGGACAGGGGGCGCGAGCAGTACTTC. Translation gives CASSHWDRGREQYF.

The genes are TRBV19 and TRBJ1-5; tentative D call: TRBD1 (5 bases). The CDR3 has 15 amino acids. Germline CDR1 LNHDA, CDR2 SQIVND (reference sequence). The germline V and J ends were trimmed by 7 bases and 2 bases, with 15 bases remaining between them. Here the CDR3 DNA reads TGTGCCAGTATCTCCGGGGGGGGTGGCAATCAGCCCCAGCATTTT. Translating gives CASISGGGGNQPQHF.

The chain is built from TRBV6-6 and TRBJ2-7, with 10 bases identical to TRBD1. The CDR3 has 16 residues. CDR1 MNHNY and CDR2 SVGAGI come from the germline V gene (reference sequence). V shed 2 bases and J 3 bases; nucleotides not matched to a gene: 7. This CDR3 reads CASSYGRTGGDYEQYF. The CDR3 nucleotides are TGTGCCAGCAGTTACGGTAGGACAGGGGGGGACTACGAGCAGTACTTC.

This chain links TRBV3-1 (or the pseudogene TRBV3-2) with TRBJ1-2, with a tentative D call TRBD1 (5 bases). V lost 4 bases and J 2 bases, leaving 14 bases between the germline ends. In germline, CDR1 is LGHDT, CDR2 YNNKEL (reference sequence). CDR3 length: 15 amino acids. The CDR3 reads CASSPDARGNYGYTF. The CDR3 DNA sequence: TGTGCCAGCAGCCCAGACGCCCGGGGGAACTATGGCTACACCTTC.

This chain uses TRBV13 with TRBJ2-5, with 7 positions matching TRBD1. With V trimmed by 6 bases and J by 4 bases, 11 bases remained unmatched. There are 15 residues in the CDR3. Germline CDR1 and CDR2: PRHDT and FYEKMQ (reference sequence). CDR3 nucleotide sequence: TGTGCCAGCAGGTTGACAGGGTTCGGAATAGAGACCCAGTACTTC. It translates to CASRLTGFGIETQYF.

The chain employs TRBV11-2 and TRBJ1-6; a possible D gene is TRBD1 (6 bases). Trimming left V 6 bases short and J 5 bases short, with 17 bases between. The CDR3 length is 16 residues. Germline V lookup: CDR1 SGHAT, CDR2 FQNNGV. The DNA of the CDR3 is TGTGCCAGCAGGTGGGGGCTGGCCCTTAATAATTCACCCCTCCACTTT. This codes for CASRWGLALNNSPLHF.

The rearrangement uses TRBV7-2 and TRBJ1-1; TRBD1 matches 7 bases. Germline lookup yields CDR1 SGHTA and CDR2 FQGNSA. The junction had 2 bases not matched to a gene; V was cut back by 2 bases and J by 5 bases. The CDR3 extends over 13 amino acids. The CDR3 is CASSLTGETEAFF. CDR3 sequence (DNA): TGTGCCAGCAGCTTAACAGGGGAAACTGAAGCTTTCTTT.

The genes are TRBV7-3 and TRBJ2-2; TRBD1 agrees at 9 bases. This CDR3 comprises 15 residues. Germline lookup yields CDR1 SGHTA and CDR2 FQGTGA. With 5 bases clipped from V and 7 bases from J, the junction kept 8 bases outside the gene matches. CDR3 nucleotide sequence: TGTGCCAGCAGCACTACAGGGGGCAAAGGCGGGGAGCTGTTTTTT. It is translated as CASSTTGGKGGELFF.

This chain joins TRBV5-8 and TRBJ2-5, with 8 bases fitting TRBD2. The germline V gene has CDR1 SGHTS and CDR2 YDEGEE. The CDR3 length is 19 residues. V gave up 0 bases and J gave up 2 bases; unmatched junction bases: 15. The CDR3 spells CASSLGSFGLASGQETQYF. In nucleotides, the CDR3 is TGTGCCAGCAGCTTGGGGTCTTTTGGTCTGGCTAGCGGGCAAGAGACCCAGTACTTC.

This clone was recorded a few times. The chain recombines TRBV30 with TRBJ2-3; D gene unclear. The length of the CDR3 is 15 residues. V lost 0 bases and J 2 bases, leaving 12 bases between the germline ends. Germline values: CDR1 GTSNPN, CDR2 SVGIG (reference sequence). The CDR3 loop reads CAWSVLKRFTDTQYF. The CDR3, as DNA: TGTGCCTGGAGTGTTCTGAAGCGCTTCACAGATACGCAGTATTTT. Complete variable domain (other parts from reference TRBV30 and TRBJ2-3): SQTIHQWPATLVQPVGSPLSLECTVEGTSNPNLYWYRQAAGRGLQLLFYSVGIGQISSEVPQNLSASRPQDRQFILSSKKLLLSDSGFYLCAWSVLKRFTDTQYFGPGTRLTVL.

The CDR3 protein is CASRTDLRNSPLHF. In DNA, the CDR3 is TGTGCCAGCAGAACGGATTTGAGGAATTCACCCCTCCACTTT. The chain couples TRBV28 to TRBJ1-6; D is unresolved. The germline V gene has CDR1 MDHEN and CDR2 SYDVKM. V was trimmed by 6 bases and J by 7 bases, leaving 13 bases between them. This CDR3 has 14 residues.

This clone was detected only once. The chain carries TRBV14 and TRBJ1-5; 10 bases are a match to TRBD1. CDR3 size: 13 residues. Germline V gene sequence: CDR1 SGHDN, CDR2 FVKESK. The V segment lost 4 bases and the J segment 7 bases; nucleotides outside the gene matches: 1. The CDR3 coding sequence is TGTGCCAGCAGCCGGGGACAGGGGCAGCCCCAGCATTTT. Amino acid sequence: CASSRGQGQPQHF.

Remarks on this clone: The junction shows a germline mismatch at one end, possibly a read error. The chain joins TRBV7-7 to TRBJ1-3; 7 bases line up with TRBD1. Germline lookup yields CDR1 SSHAT and CDR2 FNYEAQ (reference sequence). The CDR3 runs 16 residues. The CDR3 sequence is CASSRGRGYSGNTIYF. Written as DNA, the CDR3 is TGTGCTAGCAGCCGAGGCAGGGGGTATTCTGGAAACACCATATATTTT.

The chain employs TRBV6-5 and TRBJ2-1; TRBD2 matches 9 bases. Germline V gene lookup returns CDR1 MNHEY and CDR2 SVGAGI. This CDR3 has 15 residues. The ends lost 7 bases at V and 9 bases at J; junction bases unmatched: 13. CDR3 in amino acids: CASTQGLAGLAEQFF. CDR3 coding DNA: TGTGCCAGCACCCAAGGGCTAGCGGGATTGGCTGAGCAGTTCTTC.

The J gene is TRBJ2-5, the V gene TRBV2; TRBD1 agrees at 11 bases. The V gene end was trimmed by 7 bases and the J gene end by 6 bases; junction bases not matched to a gene: 7. Germline-derived CDR1 and CDR2 are SNHLY and FYNNEI. This CDR3 region has 14 residues. As DNA, the CDR3 is TGTGCCAGCATCGAGGACAGGGGGCCAAAGACCCAGTACTTC. Protein: CASIEDRGPKTQYF.

This chain uses TRBV6-5 with TRBJ2-2, with a possible D match to TRBD2 (6 bases). Germline assignment: CDR1 MNHEY and CDR2 SVGAGI. The V gene lost 6 bases and the J gene lost 0 bases, with 11 bases spanning the gap. The CDR3 is made up of 15 amino acids. CDR3 nucleotides: TGTGCCAGCAGCGCGGGACCGGCGAACACCGGGGAGCTGTTTTTT. This translates into CASSAGPANTGELFF.

The chain has TRBV10-3 and TRBJ1-2; no firm D call. The CDR3 is made up of 15 amino acids. The V gene lost 6 bases and the J gene lost 5 bases, with 19 bases spanning the gap. Germline-derived CDR1 and CDR2 are ENHRY and SYGVKD. Here the CDR3 DNA reads TGTGCCATCAGGAGAAAGGACTCAAGTCCGTATGGCTACACCTTC. Residues: CAIRRKDSSPYGYTF.

V gene TRBV7-2 combines with J gene TRBJ2-7; the match to TRBD2 covers 13 bases. The CDR3 consists of 17 residues. V was pared by 1 base and J by 6 bases, with 9 bases of the junction left unmatched. From germline, CDR1 is SGHTA and CDR2 FQGNSA. Here the CDR3 reads CASSLGLAGGPKSEQYF. In nucleotides, the CDR3 is TGTGCCAGCAGCTTAGGACTAGCGGGGGGCCCTAAGAGCGAGCAGTACTTC.

The genes are TRBV5-6 and TRBJ1-1; 7 bases line up with TRBD1. V shed 1 base and J 2 bases; nucleotides not matched to a gene: 2. Germline V gene data show CDR1 as SGHDT and CDR2 as YYEEEE. The CDR3 length is 14 residues. The CDR3 region is CASSLPGGNTEAFF. CDR3 nucleotide sequence: TGTGCCAGCAGCTTGCCAGGGGGAAACACTGAAGCTTTCTTT.

This chain links TRBV5-6 with TRBJ1-5; D may be TRBD1 (6 bases). This CDR3 has 15 amino acids. Germline CDR1 SGHDT, CDR2 YYEEEE. V was shortened by 4 bases and J by 1 base, with 12 bases between the two germline ends. CDR3 sequence reads: CASSRRGGSNQPQHF. The CDR3 DNA is TGTGCCAGCAGCCGGAGGGGGGGAAGCAATCAGCCCCAGCATTTT.

This clone has only a few counts. The chain couples TRBV19 to TRBJ1-5, with D perhaps TRBD1 (5 bases). This CDR3 region has 16 residues. The germline V and J ends were trimmed by 5 bases and 3 bases, with 17 bases remaining between them. Germline V gene data show CDR1 as LNHDA and CDR2 as SQIVND (reference sequence). Here the CDR3 reads CASSSSTGEYNQPQHF. The CDR3 DNA follows: TGTGCCAGTAGTTCGTCGACGGGGGAGTACAATCAGCCCCAGCATTTT.

The rearrangement uses TRBV13 and TRBJ1-2; 7 positions match TRBD1. Looked up from germline, CDR1 is PRHDT and CDR2 is FYEKMQ (reference sequence). After removal of 5 bases from V and 4 bases from J, the junction contained 13 bases not matched to a gene. The CDR3 runs to 16 residues. The CDR3 coding sequence is TGTGCCAGCAGCACATACAGAACCGGGACAGTCTATGGCTACACCTTC. This translates into CASSTYRTGTVYGYTF.

The chain carries TRBV18 and TRBJ1-4; D gene uncertain. There are 14 residues in the CDR3. Looked up from germline, CDR1 is KGHSH and CDR2 is LQKENI. V lost 6 bases to trimming and J lost 8 bases, with 16 bases between them. The CDR3 reads CASSQSLTGEKLFF. The CDR3 nucleotides are TGTGCCAGCTCCCAATCCTTGACCGGGGAAAAACTGTTTTTT. The complete variable domain, with remaining parts taken from reference TRBV18 and TRBJ1-4, reads NAGVMQNPRHLVRRRGQEARLRCSPMKGHSHVYWYRQLPEEGLKFMVYLQKENIIDESGMPKERFSAEFPKEGPSILRIQQVVRGDSAAYFCASSQSLTGEKLFFGSGTQLSVL.

The chain is built from TRBV27 and TRBJ1-2; 8 bases agree with TRBD1. This CDR3 region has 14 residues. The V and J ends lost 5 bases and 1 base, in that order; junction bases with no gene match: 3. CDR1 and CDR2 (germline): MNHEY, SMNVEV (reference sequence). CDR3 loop: CASSLTGDNYGYTF. The CDR3 DNA reads as TGTGCCAGCAGTCTGACAGGGGATAACTATGGCTACACCTTC.

The chain couples TRBV9 to TRBJ2-1; 9 nucleotides align to TRBD2. Trimming took 3 bases from V and 8 from J; bases not matched to a gene: 15. This CDR3 is built from 17 residues. Per germline, CDR1 SGDLS and CDR2 YYNGEE. In DNA form, the CDR3 reads TGTGCCAGCAGCGAGTCCCGGCTATTAGCGGGAGCTGATGAGCAGTTCTTC. Translated: CASSESRLLAGADEQFF.

The chain couples TRBV11-1 to TRBJ2-5; D is undetermined. The CDR3 covers 11 residues. The germline V gene has CDR1 SGHAT and CDR2 FQDESV (reference sequence). V was cut by 3 bases and J by 9 bases, with 8 bases left in between. CDR3 sequence reads: CASSFGAAQYF. The CDR3 DNA sequence: TGTGCCAGCAGCTTCGGTGCGGCCCAGTACTTC.